The sequence of this T cell receptor (beta chain) was determined in a study of T cell responses to AZD1222 COVID-19 vaccine. Study-wide findings and caveats: Spike-specific TCRs gained breadth and depth after people received two AZD1222 doses.

In regard to this clone: The antigen remains undetermined.

Germline V gene sequence: CDR1 KGHSH, CDR2 LQKENI. This CDR3 contains 16 residues. Unmatched junction bases numbered 8, after V lost 2 bases and J lost 5 bases. The repertoire was sequenced with immunoSEQ multiplex PCR; TCRdb's copy has only in-frame clones and lacks some. The table records roughly 100,000 clones, around nine tenths of them present only once. Here the sequenced sample was peripheral blood, taken 28 days after the second dose of the MenACWY control vaccine. The receptor was derived from an adult who received the MenACWY meningococcal vaccine as a control. The V call is TRBV18, the J call TRBJ1-1; 10 bases agree with TRBD1. The CDR3 coding sequence is TGTGCCAGCTCACCAAGACAGGGGGCTCGACTTACTGAAGCTTTCTTT. Protein: CASSPRQGARLTEAFF.